The T cell receptor beta chain under discussion was sequenced for a study of blood T cell repertoires in COVID-19. Overall study: Whether acute or convalescent, the COVID-19 samples came from the United States, Italy and Spain. PBMCs, B-cell-depleted T cells, or T cells were the source of the cDNA or gDNA that made up the material.

Recruits, aged about 18 to 90 years, lived in 24 US areas. The CDR3 length is 13 residues. Germline V gene data show CDR1 as LGHNA and CDR2 as YSLEER. Between the trimmed V and J ends, which lost 4 bases and 4 bases, there was a span of 10 bases. Authors' analysis steps: Reference gene primer amplification gave nucleated cell count estimates. Assay: immunoSEQ multiplex PCR; the TCRdb copy retains only in-frame clones and omits some. That table furnishes V, J and clone size, whereas the DNA furnished D and trimming. The sample gives almost 400,000 clones, roughly 90% of which show up once; approximately 1% is in the top ten.

The receptor's source is a woman in her 30s with acute COVID-19. The sequenced sample was PBMCs or T cells enriched from blood (not recorded which). The chain uses TRBV4-3 and TRBJ1-1; D ambiguous. CDR3 DNA: TGCGCCAGCAGCCGTGGCCGAGGCACTGAAGCTTTCTTT. Its protein is CASSRGRGTEAFF.